The clone carrying this T cell receptor (beta chain) was counted once. The use of a sample-barcoded 5' primer and a J-beta primer mix characterized a second PCR of roughly 7 to 11 cycles. In TCRdb, the 5' RACE reads were re-called with MiXCR into one record per CDR3 protein. This table has 1.6 million or so distinct CDR3 sequences, roughly 32% appearing once. This entry comes from a study of blood T cells in healthy people across ages. V was cut by 2 bases and J by 7 bases, with 11 bases left in between. The CDR3 is made up of 13 amino acids. Germline loops: CDR1 MDHEN, CDR2 SYDVKM. Specimen: blood. This TCR was recovered from a woman aged 30 to 39 in good health. The chain couples TRBV28 to TRBJ2-5, with D perhaps assigned TRBD1 or TRBD2 (5 bases each). As DNA, the CDR3 is TGTGCCAGCAGTTTAATGGGACGGGGGACCCAGTACTTC. This gives the protein CASSLMGRGTQYF.